This T cell receptor beta chain stems from a study of T cells after yellow fever vaccination. TCRdb called the 5' RACE reads again in MiXCR, with one record for every CDR3 protein. The table lists more than 95,000 distinct CDR3 sequences, roughly 15% of them singletons. The CDR3 is made up of 16 amino acids. V lost 8 bases to trimming and J lost 1 base; unmatched junction nucleotides: 7. The chain employs TRBV12-3 or TRBV12-4 and TRBJ2-2; 10 positions match TRBD2. The sequenced sample was CD8+ T cells sorted from PBMCs, obtained 5 days after the yellow fever booster vaccination. This sequence was found in a man younger than 35 who received the YFV17D yellow fever vaccine. Here the CDR3 DNA reads TGTGCCAGCTGGGCAGCTAGCGGGGGGAACACCGGGGAGCTGTTTTTT. Protein: CASWAASGGNTGELFF.